This T cell receptor beta chain was sequenced in a study of blood T cells in healthy people across ages. Study results and caveats: Total diversity from one million sequenced T cells was likely underestimated.

It was with a sample-barcoded 5' primer and a J-beta primer mix that a second PCR of roughly 7 to 12 cycles was run. TCRdb redid the calling of the 5' RACE reads with MiXCR, one entry per CDR3 protein. In the table there are hundreds of thousands of distinct CDR3 sequences, 32% of which are singletons. This clonotype was seen a handful of times. Its target is not known. A single base separates this from a much larger clone, so it may be a read error. The TCR sequence derives from a woman over 75 in good health. Sequences were obtained from blood.

CDR3 sequence reads: CSALGQGDYNEQYF. The CDR3 bases are TGCAGTGCTCTAGGACAGGGAGACTACAATGAGCAGTACTTC. The V and J genes are TRBV20-1 and TRBJ2-1; 8 nucleotides agree with TRBD1. The J call may be mistaken, given a closer DNA end match to TRBJ2-7. The CDR3 contains 14 residues. Per the germline V gene, CDR1 is DFQATT and CDR2 is SNEGSKA (reference sequence).